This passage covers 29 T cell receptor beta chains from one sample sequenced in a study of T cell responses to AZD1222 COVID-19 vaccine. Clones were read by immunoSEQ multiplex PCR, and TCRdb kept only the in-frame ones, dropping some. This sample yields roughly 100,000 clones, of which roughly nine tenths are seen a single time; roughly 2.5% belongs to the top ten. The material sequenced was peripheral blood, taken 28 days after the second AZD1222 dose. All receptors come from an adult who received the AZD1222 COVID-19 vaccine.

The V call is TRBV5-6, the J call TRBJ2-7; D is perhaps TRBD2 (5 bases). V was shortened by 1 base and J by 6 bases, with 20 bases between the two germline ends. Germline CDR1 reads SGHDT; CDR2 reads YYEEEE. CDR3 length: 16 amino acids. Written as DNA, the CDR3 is TGTGCCAGCAGCTTGTACAGTTCTAGCCCTCTATTCGAGCAGTACTTC. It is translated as CASSLYSSSPLFEQYF.

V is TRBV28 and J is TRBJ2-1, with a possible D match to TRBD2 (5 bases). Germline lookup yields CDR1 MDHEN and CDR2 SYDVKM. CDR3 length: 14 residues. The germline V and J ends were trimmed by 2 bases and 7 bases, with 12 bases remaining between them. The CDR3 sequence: CASSLADGINEQFF. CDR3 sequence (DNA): TGTGCCAGCAGTTTAGCGGACGGGATTAATGAGCAGTTCTTC.

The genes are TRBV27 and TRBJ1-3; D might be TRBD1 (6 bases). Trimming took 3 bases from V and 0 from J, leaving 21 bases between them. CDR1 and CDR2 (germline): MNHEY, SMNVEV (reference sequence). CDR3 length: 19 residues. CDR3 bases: TGTGCCAGCAGTTTTCGGGGGACCGCGGGACACTTCTCTGGAAACACCATATATTTT. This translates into CASSFRGTAGHFSGNTIYF.

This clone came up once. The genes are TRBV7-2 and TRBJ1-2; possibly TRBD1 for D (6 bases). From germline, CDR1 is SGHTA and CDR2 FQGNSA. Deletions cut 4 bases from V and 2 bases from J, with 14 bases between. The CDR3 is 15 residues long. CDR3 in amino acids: CASSSTSQGNYGYTF. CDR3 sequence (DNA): TGTGCCAGCAGCTCCACCTCACAGGGCAACTATGGCTACACCTTC.

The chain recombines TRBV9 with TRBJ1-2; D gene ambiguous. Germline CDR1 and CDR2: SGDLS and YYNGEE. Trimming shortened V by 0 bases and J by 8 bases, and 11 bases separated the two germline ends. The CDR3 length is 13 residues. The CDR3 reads CASSVGSVGGYTF. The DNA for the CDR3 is TGTGCCAGCAGCGTAGGCAGTGTCGGAGGCTACACCTTC. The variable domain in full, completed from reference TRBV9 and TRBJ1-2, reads DSGVTQTPKHLITATGQRVTLRCSPRSGDLSVYWYQQSLDQGLQFLIQYYNGEERAKGNILERFSAQQFPDLHSELNLSSLELGDSALYFCASSVGSVGGYTFGSGTRLTVV.

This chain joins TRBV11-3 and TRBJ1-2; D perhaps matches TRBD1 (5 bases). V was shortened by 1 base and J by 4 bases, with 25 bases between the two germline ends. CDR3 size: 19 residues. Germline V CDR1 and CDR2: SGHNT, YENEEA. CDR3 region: CASSLARRGWDRGTYGYTF. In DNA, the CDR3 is TGTGCCAGCAGCTTAGCACGACGGGGCTGGGATAGGGGTACCTATGGCTACACCTTC.

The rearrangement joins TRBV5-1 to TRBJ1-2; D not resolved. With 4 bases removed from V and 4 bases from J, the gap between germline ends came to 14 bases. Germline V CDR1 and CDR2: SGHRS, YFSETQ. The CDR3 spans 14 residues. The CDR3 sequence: CASSPNSDPYGYTF. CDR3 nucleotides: TGCGCCAGCAGCCCGAACAGTGATCCCTATGGCTACACCTTC.

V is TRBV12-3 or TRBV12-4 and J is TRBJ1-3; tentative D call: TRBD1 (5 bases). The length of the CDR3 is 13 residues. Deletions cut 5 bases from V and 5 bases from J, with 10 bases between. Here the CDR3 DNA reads TGTGCCAGCAGTCTGGGACCAAGAAACACCATATATTTT. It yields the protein CASSLGPRNTIYF.

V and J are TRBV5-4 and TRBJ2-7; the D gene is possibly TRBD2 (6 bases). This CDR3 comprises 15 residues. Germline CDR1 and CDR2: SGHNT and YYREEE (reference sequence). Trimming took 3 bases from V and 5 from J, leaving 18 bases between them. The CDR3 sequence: CASSYRLRDINEQYF. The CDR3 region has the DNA TGTGCCAGCAGCTACCGCTTGCGGGATATTAACGAGCAGTACTTC.

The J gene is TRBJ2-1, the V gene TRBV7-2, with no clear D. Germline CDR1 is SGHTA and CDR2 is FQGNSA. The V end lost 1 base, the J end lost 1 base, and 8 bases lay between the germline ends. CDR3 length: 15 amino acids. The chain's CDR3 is CASSLGVGSYNEQFF. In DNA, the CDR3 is TGTGCCAGCAGCTTAGGAGTGGGGTCCTACAATGAGCAGTTCTTC.

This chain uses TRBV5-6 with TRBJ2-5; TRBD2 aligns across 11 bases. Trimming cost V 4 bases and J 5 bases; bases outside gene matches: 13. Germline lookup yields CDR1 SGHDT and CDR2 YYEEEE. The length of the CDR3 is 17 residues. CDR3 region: CASSDLTLAGGVETQYF. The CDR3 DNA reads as TGTGCCAGCAGCGATCTTACCTTAGCGGGAGGGGTTGAGACCCAGTACTTC.

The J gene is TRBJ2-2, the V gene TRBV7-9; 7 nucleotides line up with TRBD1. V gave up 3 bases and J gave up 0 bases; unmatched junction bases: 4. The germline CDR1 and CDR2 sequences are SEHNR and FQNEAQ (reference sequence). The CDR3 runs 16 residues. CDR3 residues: CASSFTGQANTGELFF. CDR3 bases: TGTGCCAGCAGCTTTACAGGACAGGCGAACACCGGGGAGCTGTTTTTT.

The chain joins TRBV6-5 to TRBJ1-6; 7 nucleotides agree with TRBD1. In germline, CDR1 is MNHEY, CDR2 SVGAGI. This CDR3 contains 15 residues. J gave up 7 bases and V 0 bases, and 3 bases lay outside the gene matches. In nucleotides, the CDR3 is TGTGCCAGCAGTTACTCCAGGGACAGAAATTCACCCCTCCACTTT. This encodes CASSYSRDRNSPLHF.

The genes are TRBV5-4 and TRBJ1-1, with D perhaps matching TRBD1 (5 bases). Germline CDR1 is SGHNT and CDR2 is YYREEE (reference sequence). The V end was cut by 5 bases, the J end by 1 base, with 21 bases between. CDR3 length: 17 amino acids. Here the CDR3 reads CASSVSPRRQGNTEAFF. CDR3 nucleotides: TGTGCCAGCAGTGTTTCCCCACGGCGGCAGGGGAACACTGAAGCTTTCTTT. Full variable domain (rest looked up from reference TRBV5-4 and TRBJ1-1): ETGVTQSPTHLIKTRGQQVTLRCSSQSGHNTVSWYQQALGQGPQFIFQYYREEENGRGNFPPRFSGLQFPNYSSELNVNALELDDSALYLCASSVSPRRQGNTEAFFGQGTRLTVV.

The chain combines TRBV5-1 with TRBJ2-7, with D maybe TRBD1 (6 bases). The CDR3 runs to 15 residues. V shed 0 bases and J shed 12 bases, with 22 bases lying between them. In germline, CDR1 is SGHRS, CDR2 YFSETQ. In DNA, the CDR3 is TGCGCCAGCAGCTTGGGAACAACAGGGCCGGGGATGGGGTACTTC. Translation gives CASSLGTTGPGMGYF.

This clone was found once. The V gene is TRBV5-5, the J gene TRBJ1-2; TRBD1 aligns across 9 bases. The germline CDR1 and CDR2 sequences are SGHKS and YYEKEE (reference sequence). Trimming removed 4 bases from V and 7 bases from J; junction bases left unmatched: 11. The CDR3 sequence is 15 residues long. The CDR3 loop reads CASSATGGRFRGYTF. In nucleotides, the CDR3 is TGTGCCAGCAGCGCGACAGGGGGAAGATTTCGTGGCTACACCTTC.

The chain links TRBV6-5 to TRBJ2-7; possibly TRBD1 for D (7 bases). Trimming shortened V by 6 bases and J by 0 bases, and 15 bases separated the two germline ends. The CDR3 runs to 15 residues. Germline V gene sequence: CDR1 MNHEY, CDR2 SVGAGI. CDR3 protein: CASRSPGGNSYEQYF. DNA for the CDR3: TGTGCCAGCAGATCTCCAGGGGGGAACTCCTACGAGCAGTACTTC.

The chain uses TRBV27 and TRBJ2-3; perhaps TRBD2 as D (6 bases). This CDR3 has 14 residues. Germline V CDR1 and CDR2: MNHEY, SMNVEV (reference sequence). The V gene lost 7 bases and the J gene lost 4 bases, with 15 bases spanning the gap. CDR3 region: CASIDRGFADTQYF. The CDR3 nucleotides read TGTGCCAGCATTGATCGGGGGTTCGCAGATACGCAGTATTTT.

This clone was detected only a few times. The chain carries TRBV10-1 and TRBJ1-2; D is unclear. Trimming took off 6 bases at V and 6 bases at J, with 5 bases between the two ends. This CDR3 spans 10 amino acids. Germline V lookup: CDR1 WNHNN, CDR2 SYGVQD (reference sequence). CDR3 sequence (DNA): TGCGCCAGCAGGGAGGATGGCTACACCTTC. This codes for CASREDGYTF.

This chain's CDR3 is CASSLGISGKTQGEQFF. CDR3 DNA sequence: TGTGCCAGCAGCTTAGGGATTAGCGGGAAAACGCAGGGTGAGCAGTTCTTC. The gene calls are TRBV7-2 and TRBJ2-1; TRBD2 matches 8 bases. J gave up 9 bases and V 1 base, and 14 bases lay outside the gene matches. The CDR3 totals 17 residues. The germline V gene has CDR1 SGHTA and CDR2 FQGNSA.

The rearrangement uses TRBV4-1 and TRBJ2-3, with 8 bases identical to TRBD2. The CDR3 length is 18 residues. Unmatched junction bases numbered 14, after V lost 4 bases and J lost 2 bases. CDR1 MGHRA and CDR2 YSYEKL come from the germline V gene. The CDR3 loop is CASSPLLTGTRNTDTQYF. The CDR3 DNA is TGCGCCAGCAGCCCTCTCCTGACCGGGACTAGAAACACAGATACGCAGTATTTT.

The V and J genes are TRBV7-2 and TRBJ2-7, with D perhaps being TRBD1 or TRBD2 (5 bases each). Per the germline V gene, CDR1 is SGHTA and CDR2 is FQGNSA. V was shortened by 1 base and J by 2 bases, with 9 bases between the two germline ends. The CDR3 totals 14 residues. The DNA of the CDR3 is TGTGCCAGCAGCTTAGGGGGGATCCCCTACGAGCAGTACTTC. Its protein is CASSLGGIPYEQYF.

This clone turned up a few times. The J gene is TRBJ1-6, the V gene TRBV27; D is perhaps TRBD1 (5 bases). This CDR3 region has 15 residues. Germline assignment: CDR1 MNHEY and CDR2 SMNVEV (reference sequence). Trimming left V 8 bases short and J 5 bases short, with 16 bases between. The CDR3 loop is CASADLGGNNSPLHF. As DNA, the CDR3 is TGTGCCAGCGCGGACCTTGGGGGTAATAATTCACCCCTCCACTTT.

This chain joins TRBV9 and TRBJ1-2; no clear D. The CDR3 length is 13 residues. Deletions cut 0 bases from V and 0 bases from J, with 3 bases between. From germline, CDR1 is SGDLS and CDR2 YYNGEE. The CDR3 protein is CASSVVANYGYTF. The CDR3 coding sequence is TGTGCCAGCAGCGTAGTAGCTAACTATGGCTACACCTTC.

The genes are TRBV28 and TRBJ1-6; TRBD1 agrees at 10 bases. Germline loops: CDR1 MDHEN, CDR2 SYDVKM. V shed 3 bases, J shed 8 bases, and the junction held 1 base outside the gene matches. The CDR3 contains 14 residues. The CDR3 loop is CASSLTGGYSPLHF. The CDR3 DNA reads TGTGCCAGCAGTTTGACAGGGGGCTATTCACCCCTCCACTTT.

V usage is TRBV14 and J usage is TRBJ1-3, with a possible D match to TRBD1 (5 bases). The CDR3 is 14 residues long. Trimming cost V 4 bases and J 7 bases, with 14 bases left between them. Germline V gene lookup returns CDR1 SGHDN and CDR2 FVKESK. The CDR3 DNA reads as TGTGCCAGCAGCCCCGTGGGACGGATGAACACCATATATTTT. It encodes CASSPVGRMNTIYF.

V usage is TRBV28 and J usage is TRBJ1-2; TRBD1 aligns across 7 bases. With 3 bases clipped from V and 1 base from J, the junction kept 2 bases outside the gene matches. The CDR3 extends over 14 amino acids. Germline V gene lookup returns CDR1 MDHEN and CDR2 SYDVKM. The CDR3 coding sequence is TGTGCCAGCAGTTTTCAGGGGGTTAACTATGGCTACACCTTC. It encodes CASSFQGVNYGYTF.

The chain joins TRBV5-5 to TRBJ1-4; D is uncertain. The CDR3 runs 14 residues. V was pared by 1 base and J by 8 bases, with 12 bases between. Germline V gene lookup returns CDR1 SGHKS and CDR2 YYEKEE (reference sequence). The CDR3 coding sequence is TGTGCCAGCAGCTTGTCCGTGGGTAACGAAAAACTGTTTTTT. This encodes CASSLSVGNEKLFF.

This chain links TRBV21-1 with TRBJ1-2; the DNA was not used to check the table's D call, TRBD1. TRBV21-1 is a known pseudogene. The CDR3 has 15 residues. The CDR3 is CASSSRQGANYGYTF. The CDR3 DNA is TGTGCCAGCAGCTCCCGACAGGGAGCTAACTATGGCTACACCTTC.